The sequence of this TCR delta chain was determined in a study of gamma-delta T cells after stem cell transplantation. CDR3 size: 21 residues. The germline V and J ends were trimmed by 3 bases and 0 bases, with 31 bases remaining between them. Germline assignment: CDR1 GEAIGNYY and CDR2 EKD. This clone came up a few times. This may come from a read error, since a much larger clone is one base off. TCRdb re-called the RT-PCR reads using CATT. This table holds fewer than 2,000 delta-chain clones, over 0.3% found once. The rearrangement joins TRDV2 to TRDJ1; D gene unclear. Sequenced input: gamma-delta T cells. The TCR originated in a human donor. It is not recorded whose cells these are; they may come from a transplant donor. CDR3 bases: TGTGCCTGTGACCTCCTGGAGATGGGACATACTAGCCCCCAGTACACCGATAAACTCATCTTT. Amino acids: CACDLLEMGHTSPQYTDKLIF.